A single sample is the source of the 27 T cell receptor beta chains below, sequenced in a study of T cells expressing NK-cell markers. TCRdb reprocessed the 5' RACE reads, with one entry per CDR3 protein and no DNA. This repertoire includes roughly 280,000 distinct CDR3 sequences. The source material was blood T cells: a sorted CD56 or NKG2C T cell subset, CD4+ or CD8+ T cells, or bulk PBMC T cells (not recorded which). These receptors all come from a man younger than 35 in good health.

The V and J genes are TRBV5-1 and TRBJ2-1. There are 14 residues in the CDR3. CDR1 is SGHRS and CDR2 is YFSETQ in the germline V gene. The CDR3 region is CASRYGFFPDEQFF.

This sequence joins TRBV5-1 and TRBJ2-3; the TCRdb call, TRBD2, lacks DNA for checking. Per germline, CDR1 SGHRS and CDR2 YFSETQ. The CDR3 consists of 17 residues. The CDR3 loop is CASSSGTSGASTDTQYF. Looking up the rest from reference TRBV5-1 and TRBJ2-3 gives the full variable domain: KAGVTQTPRYLIKTRGQQVTLSCSPISGHRSVSWYQQTPGQGLQFLFEYFSETQRNKGNFPGRFSGRQFSNSRSEMNVSTLELGDSALYLCASSSGTSGASTDTQYFGPGTRLTVL.

This sequence joins TRBV6-2 or TRBV6-3 and TRBJ2-7; TCRdb selects TRBD2, and the lack of DNA leaves this call unchecked. CDR3 length: 19 residues. Germline V gene lookup returns CDR1 MNHEY and CDR2 SVGEGT. The CDR3 sequence: CASRTLRGTSGRASYEQYF.

The V and J genes are TRBV29-1 and TRBJ2-3; TCRdb names TRBD1, which stays unverified in the absence of DNA. CDR3 size: 15 residues. Germline loops: CDR1 SQVTM, CDR2 ANQGSEA. CDR3 sequence: CSVDADRGNTDTQYF.

The chain links TRBV4-3 to TRBJ2-1. The CDR3 sequence is 15 residues long. CDR1 and CDR2 (germline): LGHNA, YSLEER. The CDR3 sequence: CASSQEPFTSGEQFF.

The chain joins TRBV6-5 to TRBJ2-4; TCRdb gives TRBD2 as the D gene, but with no DNA this cannot be confirmed. The CDR3 is made up of 18 amino acids. Germline V CDR1 and CDR2: MNHEY, SVGAGI. Here the CDR3 reads CASSYSKGAVGVGNIQYF.

V is TRBV11-1 and J is TRBJ2-6. The CDR3 has 15 amino acids. Looked up from germline, CDR1 is SGHAT and CDR2 is FQDESV (reference sequence). The CDR3 protein is CASRSSEAGANVLTF. Based on the CDR3 plus reference TRBV11-1 and TRBJ2-6, the full variable domain is EAEVAQSPRYKITEKSQAVAFWCDPISGHATLYWYRQILGQGPELLVQFQDESVVDDSQLPKDRFSAERLKGVDSTLKIQPAELGDSAMYLCASRSSEAGANVLTFGAGSRLTVL.

The chain has TRBV29-1 and TRBJ2-3; TCRdb selects TRBD2, and the lack of DNA leaves this call unchecked. Looked up from germline, CDR1 is SQVTM and CDR2 is ANQGSEA. The CDR3 is 16 residues long. This CDR3 reads CSVSELAGGPRDTQYF.

V and J are TRBV24-1 and TRBJ2-7; TCRdb outputs TRBD2, but without DNA this stays unchecked. The CDR3 has 13 residues. Germline V gene lookup returns CDR1 KGHDR and CDR2 SFDVKD. Here the CDR3 reads CATSPAGANEQYF.

This chain uses TRBV7-2 with TRBJ2-7; TCRdb designates TRBD1, a call that cannot be tested without DNA. Germline CDR1 SGHTA, CDR2 FQGNSA. This CDR3 contains 14 residues. This CDR3 reads CASSPGGRAYEQYF.

The chain is built from TRBV7-9 and TRBJ2-3. The CDR3 is made up of 15 amino acids. The germline V gene encodes CDR1 SEHNR and CDR2 FQNEAQ (reference sequence). The CDR3: CASSTLLRIWDTQYF.

The chain carries TRBV3-1 and TRBJ1-5; TCRdb's D call, TRBD1, is unchecked because there is no DNA. CDR3 length equals 14 residues. Germline CDR1 LGHDT, CDR2 YNNKEL (reference sequence). CDR3 amino acids: CASSQEVRVQPQHF.

The rearrangement joins TRBV12-3 or TRBV12-4 to TRBJ1-1; the TCRdb call, TRBD1, lacks DNA for checking. This CDR3 comprises 14 residues. The CDR3 sequence: CASTTRGVNTEAFF.

The genes are TRBV5-8 and TRBJ1-1. The CDR3 spans 14 residues. CDR1 SGHTS and CDR2 YDEGEE come from the germline V gene. The CDR3 protein is CASSLPTHYTEAFF.

The chain employs TRBV24-1 and TRBJ1-5; TCRdb returns TRBD1, unconfirmable since there is no DNA. The germline V gene encodes CDR1 KGHDR and CDR2 SFDVKD. The CDR3 loop spans 15 amino acids. CDR3 region: CATSAGTGVNQPQHF.

The chain recombines TRBV6-1 with TRBJ2-1. This CDR3 is built from 17 residues. Per the germline V gene, CDR1 is MNHNS and CDR2 is SASEGT. The CDR3 loop reads CASSEAFSSAETYEQFF.

The V gene is TRBV6-1, the J gene TRBJ2-1; TCRdb outputs TRBD1, but without DNA this stays unchecked. From germline, CDR1 is MNHNS and CDR2 SASEGT. This CDR3 is built from 16 residues. This CDR3 reads CASSGSRDRALNEQFF.

The chain links TRBV7-2 to TRBJ2-5; TCRdb's assignment of TRBD2 cannot be checked, as there is no DNA. This CDR3 is 16 amino acids long. CDR1 is SGHTA and CDR2 is FQGNSA in the germline V gene. The CDR3 loop is CASSLVGGRASETQYF.

The CDR3 spells CASSSYPRGQGFNEQFF. The V call is TRBV4-1, the J call TRBJ2-1; TCRdb lists TRBD1, though no DNA is available to test this call. The CDR3 totals 17 residues. From germline, CDR1 is MGHRA and CDR2 YSYEKL.

V gene TRBV12-3 or TRBV12-4 combines with J gene TRBJ2-1; TCRdb selects TRBD1, and the lack of DNA leaves this call unchecked. This CDR3 is built from 13 residues. The CDR3 is CASRGQEYNEQFF.

The chain uses TRBV7-9 and TRBJ2-1; without DNA, the TCRdb call of TRBD1 cannot be checked. This CDR3 has 13 amino acids. CDR1 and CDR2 (germline): SEHNR, FQNEAQ (reference sequence). The CDR3 reads CASNLWGGTEQFF. Complete variable domain (other parts from reference TRBV7-9 and TRBJ2-1): DTGVSQNPRHKITKRGQNVTFRCDPISEHNRLYWYRQTLGQGPEFLTYFQNEAQLEKSRLLSDRFSAERPKGSFSTLEIQRTEQGDSAMYLCASNLWGGTEQFFGPGTRLTVL.

The chain employs TRBV4-2 and TRBJ2-5; TCRdb selects TRBD2, and the lack of DNA leaves this call unchecked. The CDR3 totals 16 residues. Germline V lookup: CDR1 LGHNA, CDR2 YNFKEQ. CDR3 sequence reads: CASSQDGTSGGETQYF.

The chain is built from TRBV5-5 and TRBJ2-5; TCRdb gives TRBD2 as the D gene, but with no DNA this cannot be confirmed. The germline V gene encodes CDR1 SGHKS and CDR2 YYEKEE (reference sequence). This CDR3 is 15 amino acids long. This CDR3 is CASKGTGRFGETQYF.

This chain joins TRBV19 and TRBJ1-1. Germline loops: CDR1 LNHDA, CDR2 SQIVND (reference sequence). The length of the CDR3 is 12 residues. CDR3 sequence: CAARAMNTEAFF.

J is TRBJ2-1 and V is TRBV12-3 or TRBV12-4; no DNA is available, so the TRBD1 call from TCRdb remains unchecked. This CDR3 has 13 amino acids. The CDR3 loop is CASRKGQGHEQFF.

The rearrangement links TRBV12-3 or TRBV12-4 to TRBJ1-4; without DNA, the TCRdb call of TRBD1 cannot be checked. This CDR3 has 20 amino acids. This CDR3 is CASSFPSLTGEMKGNEKLFF.

This chain joins TRBV5-5 and TRBJ1-5. The V gene's germline CDR1 is SGHKS and CDR2 YYEKEE (reference sequence). CDR3 length: 14 residues. CDR3 sequence: CASSSGFDNQPQHF.